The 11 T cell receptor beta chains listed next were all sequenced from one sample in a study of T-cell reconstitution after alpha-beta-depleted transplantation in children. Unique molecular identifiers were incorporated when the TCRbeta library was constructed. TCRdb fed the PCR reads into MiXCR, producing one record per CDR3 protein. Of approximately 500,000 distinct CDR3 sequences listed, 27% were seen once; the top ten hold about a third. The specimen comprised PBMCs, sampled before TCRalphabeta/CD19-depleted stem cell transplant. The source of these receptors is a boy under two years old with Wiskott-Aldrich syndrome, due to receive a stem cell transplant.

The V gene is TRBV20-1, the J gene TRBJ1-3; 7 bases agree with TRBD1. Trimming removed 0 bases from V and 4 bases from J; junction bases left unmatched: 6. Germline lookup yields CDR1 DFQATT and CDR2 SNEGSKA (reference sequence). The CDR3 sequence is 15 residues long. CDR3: CSARDSGGSGNTIYF. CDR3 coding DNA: TGCAGTGCTAGAGATTCAGGGGGATCAGGAAACACCATATATTTT.

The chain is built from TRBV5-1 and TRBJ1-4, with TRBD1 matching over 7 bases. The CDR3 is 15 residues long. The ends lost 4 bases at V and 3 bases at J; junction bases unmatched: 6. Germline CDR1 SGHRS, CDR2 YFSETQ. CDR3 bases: TGCGCCAGCAGCCCCGCGACAGGGCCTAATGAAAAACTGTTTTTT. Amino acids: CASSPATGPNEKLFF.

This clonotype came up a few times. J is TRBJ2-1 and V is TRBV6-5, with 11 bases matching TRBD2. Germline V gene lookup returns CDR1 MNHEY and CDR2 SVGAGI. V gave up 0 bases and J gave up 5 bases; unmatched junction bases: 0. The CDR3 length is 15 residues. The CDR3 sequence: CASSYSGLADNEQFF. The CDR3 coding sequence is TGTGCCAGCAGTTACTCGGGACTAGCGGACAATGAGCAGTTCTTC.

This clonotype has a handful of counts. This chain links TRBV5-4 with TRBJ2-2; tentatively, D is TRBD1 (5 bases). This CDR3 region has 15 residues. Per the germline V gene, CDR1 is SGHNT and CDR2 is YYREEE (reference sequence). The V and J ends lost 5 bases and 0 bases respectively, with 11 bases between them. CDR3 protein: CASRMGRPNTGELFF. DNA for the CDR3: TGTGCCAGCAGGATGGGGCGGCCGAACACCGGGGAGCTGTTTTTT.

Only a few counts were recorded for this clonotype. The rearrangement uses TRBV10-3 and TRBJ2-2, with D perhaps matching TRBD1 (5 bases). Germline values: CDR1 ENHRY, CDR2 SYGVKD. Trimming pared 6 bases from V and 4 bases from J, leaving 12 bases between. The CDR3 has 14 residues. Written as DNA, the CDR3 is TGTGCCATCAGACCAGGGTGGGGCACCGGGGAGCTGTTTTTT. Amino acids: CAIRPGWGTGELFF.

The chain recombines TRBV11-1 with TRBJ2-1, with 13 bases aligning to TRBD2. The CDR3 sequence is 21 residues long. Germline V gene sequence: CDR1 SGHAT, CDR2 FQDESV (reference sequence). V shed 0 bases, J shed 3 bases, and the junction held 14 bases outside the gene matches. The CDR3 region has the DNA TGTGCCAGCAGCTTAGCCCGGACTAGCGGGAGCAGGGTCCCTATCTACAATGAGCAGTTCTTC. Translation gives CASSLARTSGSRVPIYNEQFF.

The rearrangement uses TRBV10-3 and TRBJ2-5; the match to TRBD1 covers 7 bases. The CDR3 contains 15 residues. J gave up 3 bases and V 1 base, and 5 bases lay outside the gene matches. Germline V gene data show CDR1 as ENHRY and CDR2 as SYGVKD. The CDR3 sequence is CAISELGTDEETQYF. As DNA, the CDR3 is TGTGCCATCAGTGAGTTGGGGACAGACGAAGAGACCCAGTACTTC.

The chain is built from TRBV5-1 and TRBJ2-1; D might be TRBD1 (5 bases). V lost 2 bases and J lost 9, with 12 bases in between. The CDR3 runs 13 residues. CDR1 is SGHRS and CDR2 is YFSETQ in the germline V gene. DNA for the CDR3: TGCGCCAGCAGCTTAGTAAGGGGAAGTGAGCAGTTCTTC. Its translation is CASSLVRGSEQFF. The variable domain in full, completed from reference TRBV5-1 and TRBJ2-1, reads KAGVTQTPRYLIKTRGQQVTLSCSPISGHRSVSWYQQTPGQGLQFLFEYFSETQRNKGNFPGRFSGRQFSNSRSEMNVSTLELGDSALYLCASSLVRGSEQFFGPGTRLTVL.

In DNA, the CDR3 is TGTGCCAGCCAGAAGCGGGAAGTCTACAATGAGCAGTTCTTC. This codes for CASQKREVYNEQFF. The rearrangement joins TRBV7-9 to TRBJ2-1; 7 nucleotides agree with TRBD2. Germline-derived CDR1 and CDR2 are SEHNR and FQNEAQ (reference sequence). The CDR3 spans 14 residues. Losses at the gene ends were 8 bases for V and 3 bases for J; bases not matched to a gene: 7.

DNA for the CDR3: TGTGCCAGCAGCTTAGTGGGCGGGATCAACTACGAGCAGTACTTC. It encodes CASSLVGGINYEQYF. This chain links TRBV7-2 with TRBJ2-7; tentatively, D is TRBD2 (6 bases). The CDR3 runs to 15 residues. Germline V lookup: CDR1 SGHTA, CDR2 FQGNSA. Trimming took 1 base from V and 3 from J, leaving 13 bases between them.

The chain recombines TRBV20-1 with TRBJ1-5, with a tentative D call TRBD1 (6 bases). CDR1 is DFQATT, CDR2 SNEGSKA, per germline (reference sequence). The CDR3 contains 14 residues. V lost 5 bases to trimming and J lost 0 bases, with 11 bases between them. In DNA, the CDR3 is TGCAGTGCTTGGACAGCCGATAGCAATCAGCCCCAGCATTTT. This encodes CSAWTADSNQPQHF.